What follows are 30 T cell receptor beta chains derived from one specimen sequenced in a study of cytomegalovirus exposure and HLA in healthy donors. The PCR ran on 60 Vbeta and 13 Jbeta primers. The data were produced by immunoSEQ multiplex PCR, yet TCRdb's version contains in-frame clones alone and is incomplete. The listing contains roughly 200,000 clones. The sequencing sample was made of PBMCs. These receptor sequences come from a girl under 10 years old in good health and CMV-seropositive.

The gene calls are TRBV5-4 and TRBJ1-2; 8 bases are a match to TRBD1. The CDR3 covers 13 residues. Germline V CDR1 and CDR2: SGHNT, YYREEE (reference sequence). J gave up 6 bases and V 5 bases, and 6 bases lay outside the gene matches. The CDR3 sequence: CASRSQGADGYTF. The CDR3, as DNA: TGTGCCAGCAGAAGCCAGGGGGCGGATGGCTACACCTTC. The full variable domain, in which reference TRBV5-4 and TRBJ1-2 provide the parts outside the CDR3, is ETGVTQSPTHLIKTRGQQVTLRCSSQSGHNTVSWYQQALGQGPQFIFQYYREEENGRGNFPPRFSGLQFPNYSSELNVNALELDDSALYLCASRSQGADGYTFGSGTRLTVV.

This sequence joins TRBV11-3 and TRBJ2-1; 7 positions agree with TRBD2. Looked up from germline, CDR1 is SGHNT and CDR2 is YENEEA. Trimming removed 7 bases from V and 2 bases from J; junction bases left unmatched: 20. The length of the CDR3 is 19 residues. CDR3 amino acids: CASNPRTSPILPAYNEQFF. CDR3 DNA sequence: TGTGCCAGCAACCCTCGGACTAGTCCAATTTTACCGGCCTACAATGAGCAGTTCTTC.

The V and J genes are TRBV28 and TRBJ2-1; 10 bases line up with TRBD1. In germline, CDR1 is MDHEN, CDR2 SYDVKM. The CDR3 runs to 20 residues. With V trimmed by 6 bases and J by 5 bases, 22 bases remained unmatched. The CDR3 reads CASRTLGTGEKLARHNEQFF. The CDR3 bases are TGTGCCAGCAGAACGTTAGGGACAGGGGAAAAATTAGCACGTCACAATGAGCAGTTCTTC. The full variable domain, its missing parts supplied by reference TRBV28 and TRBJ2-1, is DVKVTQSSRYLVKRTGEKVFLECVQDMDHENMFWYRQDPGLGLRLIYFSYDVKMKEKGDIPEGYSVSREKKERFSLILESASTNQTSMYLCASRTLGTGEKLARHNEQFFGPGTRLTVL.

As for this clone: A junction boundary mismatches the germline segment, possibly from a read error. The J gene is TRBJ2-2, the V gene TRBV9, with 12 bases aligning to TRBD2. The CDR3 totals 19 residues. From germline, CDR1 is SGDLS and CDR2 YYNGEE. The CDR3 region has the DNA TGTGCCAGCACCGTAGCCCAGGGACTAGCGGGTACGAACACCGGGGAGCTGTTTTTT. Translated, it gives CASTVAQGLAGTNTGELFF. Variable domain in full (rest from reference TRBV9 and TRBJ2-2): DSGVTQTPKHLITATGQRVTLRCSPRSGDLSVYWYQQSLDQGLQFLIQYYNGEERAKGNILERFSAQQFPDLHSELNLSSLELGDSALYFCASTVAQGLAGTNTGELFFGEGSRLTVL.

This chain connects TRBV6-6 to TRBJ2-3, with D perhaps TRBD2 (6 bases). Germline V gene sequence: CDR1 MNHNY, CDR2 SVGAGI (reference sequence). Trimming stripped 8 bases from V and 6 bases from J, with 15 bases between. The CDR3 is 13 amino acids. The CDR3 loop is CASGASGGDTQYF. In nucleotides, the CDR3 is TGTGCCAGCGGAGCTAGTGGGGGGGATACGCAGTATTTT.

Here the CDR3 DNA reads TGTGCCAGCAGTTCCAGCGGCACAGATACGCAGTATTTT. This sequence encodes CASSSSGTDTQYF. The chain employs TRBV7-8 and TRBJ2-3, with D uncertain. The CDR3 spans 13 residues. Germline V gene lookup returns CDR1 SGHVS and CDR2 FQNEAQ. V was pared by 6 bases and J by 1 base, with 8 bases between. Looking up the rest from reference TRBV7-8 and TRBJ2-3 gives the full variable domain: GAGVSQSPRYKVAKRGQDVALRCDPISGHVSLFWYQQALGQGPEFLTYFQNEAQLDKSGLPSDRFFAERPEGSVSTLKIQRTQQEDSAVYLCASSSSGTDTQYFGPGTRLTVL.

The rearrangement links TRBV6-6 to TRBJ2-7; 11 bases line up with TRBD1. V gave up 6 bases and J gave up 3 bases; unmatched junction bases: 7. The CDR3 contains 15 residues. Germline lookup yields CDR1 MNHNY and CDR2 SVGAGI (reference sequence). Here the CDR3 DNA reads TGTGCCAGCAGCGACCCTGGGACAGGGGGCTACGAGCAGTACTTC. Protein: CASSDPGTGGYEQYF.

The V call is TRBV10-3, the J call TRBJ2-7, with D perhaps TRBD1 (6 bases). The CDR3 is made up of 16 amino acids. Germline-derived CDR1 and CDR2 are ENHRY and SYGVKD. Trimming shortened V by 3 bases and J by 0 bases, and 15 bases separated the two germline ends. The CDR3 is CAISDQETGPSYEQYF. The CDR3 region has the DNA TGTGCCATCAGTGATCAAGAGACAGGACCCTCCTACGAGCAGTACTTC.

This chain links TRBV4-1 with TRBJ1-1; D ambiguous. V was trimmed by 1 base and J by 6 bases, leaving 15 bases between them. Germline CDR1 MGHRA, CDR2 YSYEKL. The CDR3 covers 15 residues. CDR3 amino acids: CASSQVGGKRAEAFF. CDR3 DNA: TGCGCCAGCAGCCAAGTGGGAGGGAAAAGGGCTGAAGCTTTCTTT.

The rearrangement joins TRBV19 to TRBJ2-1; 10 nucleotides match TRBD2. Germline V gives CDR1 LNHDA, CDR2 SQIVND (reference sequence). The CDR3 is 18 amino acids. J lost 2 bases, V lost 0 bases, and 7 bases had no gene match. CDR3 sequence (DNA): TGTGCCAGTAGTATAGATCTGCTAGCGGGAGCCGCCTACAATGAGCAGTTCTTC. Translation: CASSIDLLAGAAYNEQFF.

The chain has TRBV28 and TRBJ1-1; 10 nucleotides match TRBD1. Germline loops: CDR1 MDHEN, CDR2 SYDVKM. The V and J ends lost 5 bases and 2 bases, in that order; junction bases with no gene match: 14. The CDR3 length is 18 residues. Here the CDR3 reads CASSGTGTGVFYNTEAFF. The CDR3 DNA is TGTGCCAGCAGTGGGACCGGGACAGGGGTTTTTTATAACACTGAAGCTTTCTTT.

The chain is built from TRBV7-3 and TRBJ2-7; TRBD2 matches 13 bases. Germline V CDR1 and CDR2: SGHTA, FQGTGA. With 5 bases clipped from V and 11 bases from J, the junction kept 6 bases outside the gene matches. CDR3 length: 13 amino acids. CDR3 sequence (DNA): TGTGCCAGCAGCCCAGGACTAGCGGGAGTGGAGTACTTC. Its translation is CASSPGLAGVEYF.

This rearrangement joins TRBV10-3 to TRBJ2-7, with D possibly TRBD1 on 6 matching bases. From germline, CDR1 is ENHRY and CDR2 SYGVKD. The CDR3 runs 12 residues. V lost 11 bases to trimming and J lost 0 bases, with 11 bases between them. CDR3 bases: TGTGCCCTCCGGGACAACTCCTACGAGCAGTACTTC. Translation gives CALRDNSYEQYF.

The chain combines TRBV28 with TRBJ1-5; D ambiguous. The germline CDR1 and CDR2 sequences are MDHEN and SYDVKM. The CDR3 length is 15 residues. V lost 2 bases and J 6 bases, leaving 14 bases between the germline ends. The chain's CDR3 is CASSLGEPAGQPQHF. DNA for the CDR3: TGTGCCAGCAGTTTAGGGGAGCCGGCTGGTCAGCCCCAGCATTTT.

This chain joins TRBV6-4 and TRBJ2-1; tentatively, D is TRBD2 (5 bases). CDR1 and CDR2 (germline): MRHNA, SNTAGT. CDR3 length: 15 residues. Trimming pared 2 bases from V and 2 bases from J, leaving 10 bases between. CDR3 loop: CASSDTRSTYNEQFF. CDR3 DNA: TGTGCCAGCAGTGACACTAGATCAACCTACAATGAGCAGTTCTTC.

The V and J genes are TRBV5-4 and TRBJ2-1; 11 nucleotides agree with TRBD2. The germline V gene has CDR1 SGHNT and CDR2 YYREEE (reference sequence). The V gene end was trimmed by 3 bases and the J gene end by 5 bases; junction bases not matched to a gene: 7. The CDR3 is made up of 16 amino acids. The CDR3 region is CASSSVAGGPNNEQFF. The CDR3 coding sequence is TGTGCCAGCAGCTCCGTAGCGGGAGGGCCGAACAATGAGCAGTTCTTC. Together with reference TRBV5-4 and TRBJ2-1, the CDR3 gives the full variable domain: ETGVTQSPTHLIKTRGQQVTLRCSSQSGHNTVSWYQQALGQGPQFIFQYYREEENGRGNFPPRFSGLQFPNYSSELNVNALELDDSALYLCASSSVAGGPNNEQFFGPGTRLTVL.

CDR3 DNA sequence: TGTGCCAGCAGTTTATTGGGGGCCCTTGTAGATACGCAGTATTTT. It translates to CASSLLGALVDTQYF. The rearrangement uses TRBV7-2 and TRBJ2-3; maybe TRBD1 (6 bases). Germline V gene lookup returns CDR1 SGHTA and CDR2 FQGNSA. Trimming removed 6 bases from V and 5 bases from J, with 18 bases in between. There are 15 residues in the CDR3. Complete variable domain (other parts from reference TRBV7-2 and TRBJ2-3): GAGVSQSPSNKVTEKGKDVELRCDPISGHTALYWYRQSLGQGLEFLIYFQGNSAPDKSGLPSDRFSAERTGGSVSTLTIQRTQQEDSAVYLCASSLLGALVDTQYFGPGTRLTVL.

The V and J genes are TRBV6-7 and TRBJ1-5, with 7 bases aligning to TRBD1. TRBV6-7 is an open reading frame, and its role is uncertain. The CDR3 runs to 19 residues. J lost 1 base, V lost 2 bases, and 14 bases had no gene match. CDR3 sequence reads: CASSYPTVPQGESNQPQHF. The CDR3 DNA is TGTGCCAGCAGTTACCCGACCGTACCTCAGGGGGAAAGCAATCAGCCCCAGCATTTT.

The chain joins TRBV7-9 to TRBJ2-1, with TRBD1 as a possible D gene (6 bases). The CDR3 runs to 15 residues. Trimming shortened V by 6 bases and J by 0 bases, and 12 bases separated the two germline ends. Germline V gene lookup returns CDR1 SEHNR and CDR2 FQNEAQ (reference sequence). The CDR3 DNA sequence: TGTGCCAGCAGTAGGCAAGGGGGCTCCTACAATGAGCAGTTCTTC. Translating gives CASSRQGGSYNEQFF. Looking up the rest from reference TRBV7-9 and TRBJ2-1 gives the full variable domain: DTGVSQNPRHKITKRGQNVTFRCDPISEHNRLYWYRQTLGQGPEFLTYFQNEAQLEKSRLLSDRFSAERPKGSFSTLEIQRTEQGDSAMYLCASSRQGGSYNEQFFGPGTRLTVL.

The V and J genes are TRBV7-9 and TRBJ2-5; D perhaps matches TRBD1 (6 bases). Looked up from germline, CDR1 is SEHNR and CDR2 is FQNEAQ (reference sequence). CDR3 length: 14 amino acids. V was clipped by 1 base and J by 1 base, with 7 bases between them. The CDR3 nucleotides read TGTGCCAGCAGCTTAGGGACAGTCCAAGAGACCCAGTACTTC. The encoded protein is CASSLGTVQETQYF.

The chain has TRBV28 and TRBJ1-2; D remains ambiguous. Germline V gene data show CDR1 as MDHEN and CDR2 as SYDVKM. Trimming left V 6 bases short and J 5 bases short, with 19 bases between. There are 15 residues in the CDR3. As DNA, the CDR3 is TGTGCCAGCAGCCCTCGGCAGGCCGTCCCGTATGGCTACACCTTC. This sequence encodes CASSPRQAVPYGYTF.

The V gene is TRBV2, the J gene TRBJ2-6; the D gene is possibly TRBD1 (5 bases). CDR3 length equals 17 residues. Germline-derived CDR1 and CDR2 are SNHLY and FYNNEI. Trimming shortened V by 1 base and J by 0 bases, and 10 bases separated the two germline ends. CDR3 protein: CASSEGTDSSGANVLTF. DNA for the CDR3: TGTGCCAGCAGTGAAGGGACCGACAGCTCTGGGGCCAACGTCCTGACTTTC.

The CDR3 bases are TGTGCCAGCAGTGGTGACAGGGTGTTCGCCGAGCAGTACTTC. Residues: CASSGDRVFAEQYF. This rearrangement joins TRBV6-1 to TRBJ2-7, with 7 bases lining up with TRBD1. The CDR3 extends over 14 amino acids. Germline CDR1 and CDR2: MNHNS and SASEGT. The J segment lost 6 bases and the V segment lost 4 bases, leaving 9 bases of the junction unmatched.

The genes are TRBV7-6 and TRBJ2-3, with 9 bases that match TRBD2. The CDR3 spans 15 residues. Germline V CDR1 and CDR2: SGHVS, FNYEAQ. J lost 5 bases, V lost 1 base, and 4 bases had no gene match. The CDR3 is CASSLGSGRLDTQYF. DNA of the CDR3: TGTGCCAGCAGCTTAGGGAGCGGGAGGTTAGATACGCAGTATTTT.

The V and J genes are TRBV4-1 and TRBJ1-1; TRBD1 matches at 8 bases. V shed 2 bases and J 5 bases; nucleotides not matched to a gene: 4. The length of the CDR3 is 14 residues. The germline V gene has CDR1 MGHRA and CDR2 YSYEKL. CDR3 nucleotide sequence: TGCGCCAGCAGCCAACAGGGGGCGAGGACTGAAGCTTTCTTT. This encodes CASSQQGARTEAFF.

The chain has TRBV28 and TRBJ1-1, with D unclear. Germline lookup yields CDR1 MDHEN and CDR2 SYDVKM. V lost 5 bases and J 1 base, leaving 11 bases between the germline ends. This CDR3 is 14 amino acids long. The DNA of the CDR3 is TGTGCCAGCAGTATAACTAAAAGGAACACTGAAGCTTTCTTT. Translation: CASSITKRNTEAFF.

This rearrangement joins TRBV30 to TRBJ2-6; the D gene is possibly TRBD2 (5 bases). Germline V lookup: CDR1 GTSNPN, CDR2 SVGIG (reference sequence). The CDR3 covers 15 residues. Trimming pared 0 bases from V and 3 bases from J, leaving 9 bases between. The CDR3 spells CAWSVLGVGANVLTF. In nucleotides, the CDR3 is TGTGCCTGGAGTGTACTCGGGGTTGGGGCCAACGTCCTGACTTTC.

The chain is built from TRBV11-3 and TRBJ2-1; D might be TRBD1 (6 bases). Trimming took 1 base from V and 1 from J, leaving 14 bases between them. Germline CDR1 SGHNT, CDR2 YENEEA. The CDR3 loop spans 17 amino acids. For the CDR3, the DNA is TGTGCCAGCAGCTTAGTACTAGGGGGAGTGTCCTACAATGAGCAGTTCTTC. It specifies CASSLVLGGVSYNEQFF.

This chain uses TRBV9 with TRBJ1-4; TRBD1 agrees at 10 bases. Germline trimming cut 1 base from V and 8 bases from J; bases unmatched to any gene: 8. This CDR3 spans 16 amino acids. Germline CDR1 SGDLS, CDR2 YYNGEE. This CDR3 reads CASSVSGTGVEEKLFF. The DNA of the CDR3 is TGTGCCAGCAGCGTATCGGGGACAGGGGTAGAGGAAAAACTGTTTTTT.

The CDR3 nucleotides read TGTGCCTGGAGCAAGGGACTAGCGGCTGCGAACACCGGGGAGCTGTTTTTT. Its protein is CAWSKGLAAANTGELFF. This chain connects TRBV30 to TRBJ2-2; the match to TRBD2 covers 11 bases. The CDR3 is made up of 17 amino acids. V lost 3 bases to trimming and J lost 0 bases; unmatched junction nucleotides: 6. Germline CDR1 and CDR2: GTSNPN and SVGIG (reference sequence).